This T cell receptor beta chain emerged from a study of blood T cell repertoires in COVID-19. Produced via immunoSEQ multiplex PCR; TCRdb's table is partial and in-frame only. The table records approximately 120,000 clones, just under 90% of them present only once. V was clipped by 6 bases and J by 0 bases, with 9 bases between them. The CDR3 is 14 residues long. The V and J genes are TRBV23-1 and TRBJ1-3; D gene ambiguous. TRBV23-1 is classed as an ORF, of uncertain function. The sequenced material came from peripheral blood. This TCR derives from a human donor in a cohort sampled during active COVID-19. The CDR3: CASSFSRSGNTIYF. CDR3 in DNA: TGCGCCAGCAGCTTTTCCCGCTCTGGAAACACCATATATTTT.